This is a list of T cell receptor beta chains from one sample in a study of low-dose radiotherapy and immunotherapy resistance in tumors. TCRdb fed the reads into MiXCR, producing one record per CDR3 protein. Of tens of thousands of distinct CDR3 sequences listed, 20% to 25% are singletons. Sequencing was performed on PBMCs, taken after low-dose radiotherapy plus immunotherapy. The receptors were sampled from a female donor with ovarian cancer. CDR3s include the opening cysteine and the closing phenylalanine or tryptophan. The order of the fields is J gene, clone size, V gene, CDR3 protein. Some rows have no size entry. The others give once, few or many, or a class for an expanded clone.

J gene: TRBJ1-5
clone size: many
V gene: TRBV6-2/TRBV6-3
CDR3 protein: CASSSPGGPNQPQHF

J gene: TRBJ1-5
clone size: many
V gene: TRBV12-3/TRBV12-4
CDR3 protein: CASSFSAVNQPQHF

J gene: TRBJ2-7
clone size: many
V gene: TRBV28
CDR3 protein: CASRAGRGGLYEQYF

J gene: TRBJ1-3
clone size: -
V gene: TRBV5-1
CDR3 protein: CASSFASNPGNTIYF

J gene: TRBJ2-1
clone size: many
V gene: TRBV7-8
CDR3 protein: CASSLVVAGGWNEQFF

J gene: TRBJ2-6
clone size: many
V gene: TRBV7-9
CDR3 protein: CASSFMLGSGANVLTF

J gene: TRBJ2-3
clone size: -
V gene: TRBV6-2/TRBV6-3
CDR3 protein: CASSRLGVSTDTQYF

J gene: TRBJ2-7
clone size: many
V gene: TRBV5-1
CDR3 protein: CASSLAGDRFQYEQYF

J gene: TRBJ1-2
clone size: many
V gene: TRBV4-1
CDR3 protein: CASSQEDRGILSGYTF

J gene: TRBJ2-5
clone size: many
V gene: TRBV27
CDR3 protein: CASRSVGLAGIQETQYF

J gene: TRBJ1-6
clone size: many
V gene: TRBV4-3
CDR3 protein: CASSPTGQGYSPLHF

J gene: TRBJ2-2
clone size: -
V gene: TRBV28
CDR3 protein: CASHPGRAFTGEPFF

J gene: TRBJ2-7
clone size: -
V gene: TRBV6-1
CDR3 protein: CASGPGTGGVYEQYF

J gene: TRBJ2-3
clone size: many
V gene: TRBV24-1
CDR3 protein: CATKLQSRTPGPHSF

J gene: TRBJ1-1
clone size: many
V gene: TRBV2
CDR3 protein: CASSYGQTEAFF

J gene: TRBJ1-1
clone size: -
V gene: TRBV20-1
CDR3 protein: CSATGTGGAGTEAFF

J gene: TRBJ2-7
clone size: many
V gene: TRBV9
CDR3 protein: CASRKRREGGYEQYF

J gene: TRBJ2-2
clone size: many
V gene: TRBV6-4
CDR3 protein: CASSPDRGFTGELFF

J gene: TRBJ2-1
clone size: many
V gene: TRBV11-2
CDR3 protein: CASSRTGGFNEQFF

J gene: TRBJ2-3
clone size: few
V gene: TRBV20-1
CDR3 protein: CSATSGGGYTQYF

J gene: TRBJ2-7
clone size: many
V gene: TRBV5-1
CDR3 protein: CASSSFTSGASYEQYF

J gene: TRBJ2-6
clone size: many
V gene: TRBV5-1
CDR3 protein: CASRKGTGAGANVLTF

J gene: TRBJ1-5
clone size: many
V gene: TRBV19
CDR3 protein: CASRIGSNQPQHF

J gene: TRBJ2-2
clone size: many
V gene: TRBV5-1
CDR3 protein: CASSLVLGTGELFF